Listed here are 20 T cell receptor beta chains from one sample, sequenced in a study of spatial heterogeneity in lung cancer. In TCRdb, the 5' RACE reads were re-called with MiXCR into one record per CDR3 protein. This sample carries approximately 1,200 distinct CDR3 sequences, about 28% of them seen once, and the ten largest clones take about 32%. The sample's time point: blood at routine non-recurrence follow-up after resection. Sample: PBMCs, taken at follow-up. The receptors stem from a male donor with early-stage non-small cell lung cancer.

This clonotype occurred a few times. V gene TRBV7-2 combines with J gene TRBJ2-5; 8 bases are shared with TRBD2. The V gene's germline CDR1 is SGHTA and CDR2 FQGNSA. Trimming removed 5 bases from V and 7 bases from J; junction bases left unmatched: 6. This CDR3 is 13 amino acids long. CDR3 nucleotides: TGTGCCAGCAGCCAAACTAGCGGTAGGACCCAGTACTTC. Its translation: CASSQTSGRTQYF.

CDR3 nucleotide sequence: TGCGCCAGCAGAAGAGACATATCAACTGCTCGTGGCACCGGGGAGCTGTTTTTT. It yields the protein CASRRDISTARGTGELFF. This chain uses TRBV5-1 with TRBJ2-2; no reliable D call. V lost 5 bases to trimming and J lost 4 bases, with 24 bases between them. Germline assignment: CDR1 SGHRS and CDR2 YFSETQ. The CDR3 is made up of 18 amino acids.

The J gene is TRBJ1-2, the V gene TRBV7-2; no firm D call. Trimming stripped 1 base from V and 4 bases from J, with 10 bases between. The V gene's germline CDR1 is SGHTA and CDR2 FQGNSA. The CDR3 totals 14 residues. The CDR3 sequence: CASSLESEFYGYTF. CDR3 nucleotides: TGTGCCAGCAGCTTAGAGTCGGAATTCTATGGCTACACCTTC.

The V call is TRBV4-2, the J call TRBJ2-1; D might be TRBD1 (6 bases). Germline V CDR1 and CDR2: LGHNA, YNFKEQ. This CDR3 is built from 14 residues. V was shortened by 0 bases and J by 10 bases, with 13 bases between the two germline ends. CDR3 nucleotides: TGTGCCAGCAGCCAAGAACCAGGGGAGAGGGAGCAGTTCTTC. Translation: CASSQEPGEREQFF.

This chain connects TRBV29-1 to TRBJ2-1, with D perhaps TRBD1 (5 bases). Trimming cost V 7 bases and J 7 bases, with 14 bases left between them. Looked up from germline, CDR1 is SQVTM and CDR2 is ANQGSEA. CDR3 size: 12 residues. The chain's CDR3 is CSAVGLSNEQFF. The CDR3 nucleotides are TGCAGCGCCGTGGGGCTAAGTAATGAGCAGTTCTTC.

The chain couples TRBV4-2 to TRBJ2-5, with 13 bases lining up with TRBD2. This CDR3 spans 15 amino acids. The trim removed 2 bases at V and 8 bases at J, leaving 5 bases unmatched. The germline V gene encodes CDR1 LGHNA and CDR2 YNFKEQ. The CDR3 loop reads CASSQSTSGGGTQYF. The CDR3 region has the DNA TGTGCCAGCAGCCAATCTACTAGCGGGGGGGGAACCCAGTACTTC.

About this clonotype: A read error may produce the germline difference seen at one junction end. The rearrangement uses TRBV24-1 and TRBJ2-1; D is possibly TRBD2 (5 bases). Germline values: CDR1 KGHDR, CDR2 SFDVKD. CDR3 size: 13 residues. The CDR3 loop is CATSDLRGLELFF. CDR3 DNA sequence: TGTGCCACCAGTGATTTGAGAGGGTTGGAGCTGTTCTTC.

The rearrangement uses TRBV6-5 and TRBJ2-1; the D is unclear. V was clipped by 3 bases and J by 5 bases, with 17 bases between them. This CDR3 has 16 amino acids. In germline, CDR1 is MNHEY, CDR2 SVGAGI. CDR3 region: CASSYSSLGNNNEQFF. CDR3 nucleotide sequence: TGTGCCAGCAGTTATTCCAGCCTGGGCAACAACAATGAGCAGTTCTTC.

This rearrangement joins TRBV11-2 to TRBJ2-3, with 7 bases fitting TRBD2. Germline V lookup: CDR1 SGHAT, CDR2 FQNNGV. Losses at the gene ends were 6 bases for V and 1 base for J; bases not matched to a gene: 7. This CDR3 contains 15 residues. The CDR3: CASRSAAGGTDTQYF. The CDR3 DNA follows: TGTGCCAGCAGATCGGCTGCGGGGGGCACAGATACGCAGTATTTT.

This clonotype was detected ten times or more. The genes are TRBV28 and TRBJ2-3; 10 nucleotides match TRBD1. This CDR3 spans 16 amino acids. V lost 2 bases to trimming and J lost 5 bases; unmatched junction nucleotides: 7. Germline CDR1 and CDR2: MDHEN and SYDVKM. CDR3 loop: CASSLEGQGPKDTQYF. CDR3 DNA: TGTGCCAGCAGTTTAGAGGGACAGGGGCCGAAAGATACGCAGTATTTT.

This clonotype turned up a few times. The chain has TRBV24-1 and TRBJ2-2, with D hard to call. The CDR3 runs to 13 residues. Trimming cost V 7 bases and J 4 bases, with 9 bases left between them. The V gene's germline CDR1 is KGHDR and CDR2 SFDVKD. The CDR3 here is CATRALRTGELFF. The DNA of the CDR3 is TGTGCCACCAGGGCCTTACGCACCGGGGAGCTGTTTTTT.

This clonotype occurred a few times. The V and J genes are TRBV28 and TRBJ1-6; maybe TRBD1 (5 bases). Trimming stripped 6 bases from V and 4 bases from J, with 22 bases between. Per the germline V gene, CDR1 is MDHEN and CDR2 is SYDVKM. The CDR3 sequence is 18 residues long. CDR3 region: CASRWLGYPQDYNSPLHF. CDR3 DNA: TGTGCCAGCAGATGGTTGGGATACCCACAGGATTATAATTCACCCCTCCACTTT.

By frequency in the sample, this clonotype is large (0.1 to 1%). J is TRBJ2-1 and V is TRBV4-3; TRBD2 aligns across 11 bases. The V gene's germline CDR1 is LGHNA and CDR2 YSLEER. This CDR3 has 17 amino acids. V dropped 1 base and J dropped 4; count of bases not matched to a gene: 6. The CDR3 DNA reads TGCGCCAGCAGCCAAGGTCGTATAGCGGGGGGGTACAATGAGCAGTTCTTC. Translation: CASSQGRIAGGYNEQFF.

This clonotype is a singleton in its sample. This chain links TRBV5-1 with TRBJ2-5, with D perhaps TRBD2 (6 bases). Germline V gives CDR1 SGHRS, CDR2 YFSETQ. V was pared by 4 bases and J by 1 base, with 8 bases between. This CDR3 is built from 13 residues. CDR3 sequence reads: CASSRGFQETQYF. In nucleotides, the CDR3 is TGCGCCAGCAGCCGGGGGTTCCAAGAGACCCAGTACTTC.

CDR3 coding DNA: TGTGCCAGCACCCGGGGGACGGGAGGGGAGCAGTTCTTC. This codes for CASTRGTGGEQFF. The chain joins TRBV12-3 or TRBV12-4 to TRBJ2-1; 8 nucleotides agree with TRBD2. Trimming cost V 7 bases and J 10 bases; bases outside gene matches: 9. The CDR3 is made up of 13 amino acids.

This clonotype was counted between two and nine times. The chain joins TRBV7-9 to TRBJ2-1, with TRBD1 identical over 10 bases. CDR1 and CDR2 from the germline V gene are SEHNR and FQNEAQ (reference sequence). With V trimmed by 3 bases and J by 9 bases, 11 bases remained unmatched. The CDR3 loop spans 16 amino acids. Here the CDR3 DNA reads TGTGCCAGCAGCTTGTCCGGGACAGGGGTAGACGGTGAGCAGTTCTTC. This gives the protein CASSLSGTGVDGEQFF. The whole variable domain, remainder taken from reference TRBV7-9 and TRBJ2-1, is DTGVSQNPRHKITKRGQNVTFRCDPISEHNRLYWYRQTLGQGPEFLTYFQNEAQLEKSRLLSDRFSAERPKGSFSTLEIQRTEQGDSAMYLCASSLSGTGVDGEQFFGPGTRLTVL.

The chain couples TRBV29-1 to TRBJ1-2; no reliable D call. This CDR3 has 12 residues. Trimming cost V 6 bases and J 6 bases, with 14 bases left between them. CDR1 and CDR2 from the germline V gene are SQVTM and ANQGSEA. This CDR3 reads CSVPSLRDGYTF. The CDR3 DNA reads TGCAGCGTACCCAGCCTAAGGGATGGCTACACCTTC.

This clonotype is classed as medium-sized (0.01 to 0.1%). The rearrangement links TRBV6-5 to TRBJ2-7; the match to TRBD1 covers 7 bases. CDR3 length: 13 amino acids. Germline V gene sequence: CDR1 MNHEY, CDR2 SVGAGI. Trimming at V came to 4 bases and at J to 0 bases, leaving 0 bases not matched to a gene. This chain's CDR3 is CASSWDSSYEQYF. For the CDR3, the DNA is TGTGCCAGCAGTTGGGACAGCTCCTACGAGCAGTACTTC.

Only one count was recorded for this clonotype. This chain links TRBV10-3 with TRBJ2-3; TRBD1 matches at 7 bases. J was trimmed by 4 bases and V by 7 bases; bases with no gene match: 8. Germline loops: CDR1 ENHRY, CDR2 SYGVKD. The CDR3 sequence is 14 residues long. In DNA form, the CDR3 reads TGTGCCATCACCTGGGACAGATGGGCAGATACGCAGTATTTT. This codes for CAITWDRWADTQYF.

This rearrangement joins TRBV14 to TRBJ1-1; D ambiguous. Germline CDR1 reads SGHDN; CDR2 reads FVKESK. The CDR3 consists of 14 residues. V lost 4 bases and J lost 6, with 15 bases in between. CDR3 residues: CASSLGNHPAEAFF. The CDR3 DNA follows: TGTGCCAGCAGCCTCGGGAACCATCCAGCTGAAGCTTTCTTT.